This TCR beta chain originates from a study of shared clonotypes between healthy human individuals. Sequencing used immunoSEQ multiplex PCR; TCRdb keeps in-frame clones, though not all of them. The sample lists 150,000 to 200,000 clones, approximately 92% occurring once. The sequence was obtained from a woman aged 25 to 45 in good health. Sequenced sample: naive CD4+ T cells sorted from blood. Noted subset: CD45RA+ positively selected.

CDR3 coding DNA: TGTGCCAGTAGTATAGATTCCGGGACAGGGGGCAGGAATGAGCAGTTCTTC. This encodes CASSIDSGTGGRNEQFF. The rearrangement uses TRBV19 and TRBJ2-1; 12 nucleotides line up with TRBD1. Germline CDR1 LNHDA, CDR2 SQIVND (reference sequence). The V segment lost 0 bases and the J segment 7 bases; nucleotides outside the gene matches: 7. This CDR3 region has 17 residues. The whole variable domain, filled in from reference TRBV19 and TRBJ2-1, reads DGGITQSPKYLFRKEGQNVTLSCEQNLNHDAMYWYRQDPGQGLRLIYYSQIVNDFQKGDIAEGYSVSREKKESFPLTVTSAQKNPTAFYLCASSIDSGTGGRNEQFFGPGTRLTVL.